These 19 T cell receptor beta chains originate from one sample sequenced in a study of blood T cell repertoires in COVID-19. Sequenced by immunoSEQ multiplex PCR; TCRdb stores in-frame clones only, minus some. Of around 130,000 clones listed, about 81% are singletons. The specimen sequenced was PBMCs or T cells enriched from blood (not recorded which). The receptors here all came from a middle-aged man with acute COVID-19.

J is TRBJ2-7 and V is TRBV2; the match to TRBD2 covers 9 bases. Germline V gives CDR1 SNHLY, CDR2 FYNNEI. The junction had 9 bases not matched to a gene; V was cut back by 8 bases and J by 1 base. The CDR3 loop spans 15 amino acids. The CDR3 loop reads CASLNLAGVSYEQYF. The CDR3 DNA follows: TGTGCCAGCCTAAACTTAGCGGGGGTTTCCTACGAGCAGTACTTC.

This chain connects TRBV10-1 to TRBJ2-7; a possible D gene is TRBD2 (6 bases). Per the germline V gene, CDR1 is WNHNN and CDR2 is SYGVQD (reference sequence). There are 17 residues in the CDR3. V shed 0 bases and J shed 5 bases, with 20 bases lying between them. The CDR3 bases are TGCGCCAGCAGTGAGTCTACGGGCCTGGGGGGAGGCAACGAGCAGTACTTC. It is translated as CASSESTGLGGGNEQYF.

The J gene is TRBJ2-4, the V gene TRBV11-3; D not resolved. V lost 5 bases to trimming and J lost 2 bases, with 10 bases between them. This CDR3 has 14 residues. Germline CDR1 reads SGHNT; CDR2 reads YENEEA. The CDR3 spells CASSHTKTKNIQYF. The CDR3 nucleotides are TGTGCCAGCAGCCATACTAAAACCAAAAACATTCAGTACTTC. The variable domain in full, completed from reference TRBV11-3 and TRBJ2-4, reads EAGVVQSPRYKIIEKKQPVAFWCNPISGHNTLYWYLQNLGQGPELLIRYENEEAVDDSQLPKDRFSAERLKGVDSTLKIQPAELGDSAVYLCASSHTKTKNIQYFGAGTRLSVL.

This chain connects TRBV15 to TRBJ1-5; 9 nucleotides agree with TRBD1. The CDR3 consists of 13 residues. Germline lookup yields CDR1 LNHNV and CDR2 YYDKDF (reference sequence). The V gene end was trimmed by 4 bases and the J gene end by 15 bases; junction bases not matched to a gene: 10. The CDR3 spells CATSNLQGARGHF. The CDR3 DNA reads as TGTGCCACCAGCAATTTACAGGGGGCCAGGGGGCATTTT.

The chain joins TRBV10-3 to TRBJ1-3, with a weak D call TRBD1 (6 bases). With 6 bases removed from V and 9 bases from J, the gap between germline ends came to 12 bases. Germline V gene data show CDR1 as ENHRY and CDR2 as SYGVKD. This CDR3 is built from 12 residues. Here the CDR3 DNA reads TGTGCCATCAGCGGGGCGGGGGCCACCATATATTTT. Residues: CAISGAGATIYF.

The V gene is TRBV29-1, the J gene TRBJ2-1; 10 nucleotides match TRBD1. The junction had 5 bases not matched to a gene; V was cut back by 5 bases and J by 4 bases. This CDR3 region has 14 residues. CDR1 is SQVTM and CDR2 is ANQGSEA in the germline V gene. CDR3: CSVRRDRGYNEQFF. The CDR3 DNA reads TGCAGCGTTCGAAGGGACAGGGGTTACAATGAGCAGTTCTTC.

The J gene is TRBJ1-5, the V gene TRBV19; D is unclear. The V and J ends lost 1 base and 6 bases respectively, with 19 bases between them. The CDR3 spans 17 residues. CDR1 is LNHDA and CDR2 is SQIVND in the germline V gene (reference sequence). The CDR3 spells CASSIGRRRTDAQPQHF. The CDR3 bases are TGTGCCAGTAGTATAGGCCGCCGACGAACAGACGCTCAGCCCCAGCATTTT.

The V and J genes are TRBV5-1 and TRBJ1-1; D might be TRBD1 (5 bases). Germline CDR1 reads SGHRS; CDR2 reads YFSETQ. Trimming took off 0 bases at V and 8 bases at J, with 8 bases between the two ends. The CDR3 is 12 amino acids. The CDR3 region is CASSLGQYEAFF. The CDR3 DNA reads TGCGCCAGCAGCTTGGGACAGTACGAAGCTTTCTTT.

V gene TRBV7-2 combines with J gene TRBJ2-5; D perhaps matches TRBD2 (5 bases). Germline V gene lookup returns CDR1 SGHTA and CDR2 FQGNSA. Trimming cost V 3 bases and J 2 bases, with 13 bases left between them. The CDR3 contains 15 residues. The CDR3, as DNA: TGTGCCAGCAGCTTGAATAGCGCAGTACAAGAGACCCAGTACTTC. Protein: CASSLNSAVQETQYF. Using reference TRBV7-2 and TRBJ2-5 for the parts outside the CDR3, the full variable domain is GAGVSQSPSNKVTEKGKDVELRCDPISGHTALYWYRQSLGQGLEFLIYFQGNSAPDKSGLPSDRFSAERTGGSVSTLTIQRTQQEDSAVYLCASSLNSAVQETQYFGPGTRLLVL.

V gene TRBV30 combines with J gene TRBJ1-5; no clear D. The germline V gene encodes CDR1 GTSNPN and CDR2 SVGIG (reference sequence). The CDR3 has 14 residues. V dropped 2 bases and J dropped 6 bases, with 14 bases sitting between them. The CDR3 sequence: CAWSPREYRQPQHF. For the CDR3, the DNA is TGTGCCTGGAGTCCGAGGGAGTATCGTCAGCCCCAGCATTTT.

The genes are TRBV5-8 and TRBJ2-7, with D unclear. Trimming took off 2 bases at V and 9 bases at J, with 15 bases between the two ends. The germline V gene has CDR1 SGHTS and CDR2 YDEGEE. This CDR3 comprises 13 residues. The CDR3 nucleotides read TGTGCCAGCAGCTTTGGTCCAAACGAGGTGCAGTACTTC. This codes for CASSFGPNEVQYF.

This chain connects TRBV9 to TRBJ2-1; TRBD2 matches 7 bases. The V gene end was trimmed by 0 bases and the J gene end by 5 bases; junction bases not matched to a gene: 8. The germline V gene has CDR1 SGDLS and CDR2 YYNGEE. CDR3 size: 16 residues. CDR3 sequence reads: CASSVGLREWDNEQFF. As DNA, the CDR3 is TGTGCCAGCAGCGTAGGGTTGCGGGAGTGGGACAATGAGCAGTTCTTC.

The gene calls are TRBV6-5 and TRBJ1-2; 7 bases agree with TRBD1. The V gene's germline CDR1 is MNHEY and CDR2 SVGAGI. V lost 5 bases and J lost 4; bases outside the gene matches: 10. The CDR3 loop spans 15 amino acids. CDR3 sequence: CASSQTGTGIYGYTF. As DNA, the CDR3 is TGTGCCAGCAGTCAGACAGGGACCGGCATCTATGGCTACACCTTC.

The genes are TRBV6-4 and TRBJ2-2; weak D call: TRBD2 (7 bases). Germline CDR1 MRHNA, CDR2 SNTAGT. Deletions cut 5 bases from V and 4 bases from J, with 14 bases between. The CDR3 is made up of 15 amino acids. The CDR3 DNA reads as TGTGCCAGCAGTAAACGGGGGGCCGGCACCGGGGAGCTGTTTTTT. Its protein is CASSKRGAGTGELFF.

The gene calls are TRBV11-2 and TRBJ2-5; 12 bases map to TRBD1. V gave up 11 bases and J gave up 5 bases; unmatched junction bases: 9. Germline lookup yields CDR1 SGHAT and CDR2 FQNNGV. CDR3 length: 14 residues. The DNA for the CDR3 is TGTGCCGAGGGGACAGGGGGCGAGGCGGAGACCCAGTACTTC. It translates to CAEGTGGEAETQYF.

This clone came up a few times. The chain recombines TRBV18 with TRBJ1-4; 7 nucleotides agree with TRBD1. The ends lost 0 bases at V and 8 bases at J; junction bases unmatched: 6. Germline CDR1 is KGHSH and CDR2 is LQKENI. The CDR3 has 15 residues. The CDR3, as DNA: TGTGCCAGCTCACCACCGGGACAGAACGGGGAAAAACTGTTTTTT. It specifies CASSPPGQNGEKLFF. The full variable domain, rest sourced from reference TRBV18 and TRBJ1-4, is NAGVMQNPRHLVRRRGQEARLRCSPMKGHSHVYWYRQLPEEGLKFMVYLQKENIIDESGMPKERFSAEFPKEGPSILRIQQVVRGDSAAYFCASSPPGQNGEKLFFGSGTQLSVL.

The V gene is TRBV10-3, the J gene TRBJ2-7; D possibly corresponds to TRBD2 (6 bases). Germline V gene sequence: CDR1 ENHRY, CDR2 SYGVKD. Trimming shortened V by 6 bases and J by 2 bases, and 17 bases separated the two germline ends. There are 15 residues in the CDR3. The CDR3 sequence is CAIRPGGSGTYEQYF. CDR3 bases: TGTGCCATCAGGCCCGGCGGTAGCGGAACCTACGAGCAGTACTTC.

J is TRBJ2-7 and V is TRBV19, with D possibly TRBD1 on 5 matching bases. The CDR3 sequence is 14 residues long. The ends were cut back, 6 bases at V and 2 bases at J, with 14 bases in the middle. CDR1 LNHDA and CDR2 SQIVND come from the germline V gene (reference sequence). The CDR3, as DNA: TGTGCCAGTAGAGATACAGGCAAGCCCTACGAGCAGTACTTC. Residues: CASRDTGKPYEQYF.

The rearrangement links TRBV2 to TRBJ1-2, with 12 bases fitting TRBD1. With 7 bases clipped from V and 2 bases from J, the junction kept 5 bases outside the gene matches. The germline gives CDR1 SNHLY, CDR2 FYNNEI. The CDR3 runs to 15 residues. This CDR3 reads CASTLGTGGNYGYTF. The CDR3 DNA follows: TGTGCCAGCACCCTTGGGACAGGGGGCAACTATGGCTACACCTTC.